Listed below are T cell receptor beta chains from one sample, sequenced in a study of blood T cells in healthy people across ages. One entry per CDR3 protein, called by TCRdb with MiXCR from the 5' RACE reads. The table includes around 750,000 distinct CDR3 sequences, roughly 50% detected once. The sample comprised blood. Receptors were obtained from a man aged 80 or over in good health. Both conserved end residues are part of each CDR3. D genes are given only for firm matches. Only some rows state a clone size, as once, few, many or a class for expanded clones.

V gene	D gene	clone size	J gene	CDR3 length	CDR3 protein	CDR3 DNA
TRBV7-7	-	-	TRBJ1-4	15	CASSLVGGSGEKLFF	TGTGCTAGCAGCTTAGTCGGGGGCTCCGGTGAAAAACTGTTTTTT
TRBV28	TRBD2	few	TRBJ2-4	15	CASSLAGVAKNIQYF	TGTGCCAGCAGCTTAGCGGGAGTGGCCAAAAACATTCAGTACTTC
TRBV15	TRBD2	-	TRBJ2-5	17	CATSREGGSGRYNEQYF	TGTGCCACCAGCAGAGAAGGAGGGAGCGGGAGATACAATGAGCAGTACTTC
TRBV20-1	TRBD1	once	TRBJ2-5	15	CSAGIPGGREETQYF	TGCAGTGCGGGTATCCCAGGGGGCAGGGAAGAGACCCAGTACTTC
TRBV7-2	TRBD2	-	TRBJ2-3	16	CASSTGTSGSRRYAYF	TGTGCCAGCAGCACCGGGACTAGCGGGAGTAGGCGATACGCGTATTTT
TRBV27	TRBD2	-	TRBJ2-7	14	CASSLGLAGTEQYF	TGTGCCAGCAGTTTGGGACTAGCGGGTACCGAGCAGTACTTC
TRBV7-9	-	-	TRBJ2-5	14	CASSPSGLPGEQYF	TGTGCCAGCAGCCCGTCGGGACTCCCGGGGGAGCAGTACTTC
TRBV7-9	-	many	TRBJ1-1	13	CASTPGSGTEAFF	TGTGCCAGCACCCCGGGGAGCGGCACTGAAGCTTTCTTT
TRBV6-5	TRBD1	few	TRBJ2-7	15	CASSQDRVSSYEQYF	TGTGCCAGCAGCCAAGACAGGGTGAGCTCCTACGAGCAGTACTTC
TRBV5-4	-	-	TRBJ2-1	14	CASSWIGAGFSEFF	TGTGCCAGCAGCTGGATAGGGGCCGGATTCTCTGAGTTCTTC
TRBV20-1	-	few	TRBJ1-2	13	CSARTADGYGYTF	TGCAGTGCTAGAACGGCGGATGGCTATGGCTACACCTTC
TRBV7-2	TRBD1	few	TRBJ2-1	13	CASRGQGGSEQFF	TGTGCCAGCAGGGGACAGGGGGGCAGTGAGCAGTTCTTC
TRBV11-1	-	-	TRBJ2-1	13	CASKVSPADEQFF	TGTGCCAGCAAAGTGAGCCCGGCGGATGAGCAGTTCTTC
TRBV20-1	-	-	TRBJ2-7	12	CSASPPYNEQYF	TGCAGTGCTAGCCCTCCCTACAATGAGCAGTACTTC
TRBV29-1	TRBD1	few	TRBJ2-1	14	CSVVTGGAYNEQFF	TGCAGCGTCGTGACAGGGGGCGCCTACAATGAGCAGTTCTTC
TRBV5-1	TRBD2	few	TRBJ2-5	16	CASSSGLAGVQETQYF	TGCGCCAGCAGCAGTGGACTAGCGGGTGTACAAGAGACCCAGTACTTC
TRBV12-3/TRBV12-4	-	-	TRBJ2-3	13	CASSLFGSRYAYF	TGTGCCAGCAGTTTATTCGGGTCCAGATACGCGTATTTT
TRBV6-1	-	-	TRBJ2-3	13	CASLLGQDRYAYF	TGTGCCAGCCTCTTAGGGCAGGACAGATACGCGTATTTT
TRBV4-2	-	-	TRBJ2-1	15	CASSQDPSSYNEQFF	TGTGCCAGCAGCCAAGATCCTAGCTCCTACAATGAGCAGTTCTTC
TRBV7-3	-	-	TRBJ2-1	14	CASSEGGGETTQFF	TGTGCCAGCAGTGAGGGTGGGGGTGAAACGACCCAGTTCTTC
TRBV28	TRBD2	once	TRBJ2-1	15	CASSLVAGVRNEQFF	TGTGCCAGCAGTTTGGTGGCGGGAGTGAGGAATGAGCAGTTCTTC
TRBV20-1	-	-	TRBJ2-4	16	CGARDARELAKNIQYF	TGCGGTGCTAGAGATGCGAGGGAACTAGCCAAAAACATTCAGTACTTC
TRBV29-1	-	-	TRBJ1-2	14	CSVVAGAISYGYTF	TGCAGCGTTGTAGCCGGGGCCATATCCTATGGCTACACCTTC
TRBV27	TRBD2	few	TRBJ2-7	13	CASSARSGYEQYF	TGTGCCAGCAGTGCGCGTAGCGGGTACGAGCAGTACTTC
TRBV7-2	-	few	TRBJ1-2	13	CASLRGRNYGYTF	TGTGCCAGTCTCAGGGGTCGGAACTATGGCTACACCTTC
TRBV15	-	-	TRBJ2-7	13	CATSGQANYEQYF	TGTGCCACCAGCGGCCAGGCCAACTACGAGCAGTACTTC
TRBV11-2	TRBD2	-	TRBJ2-2	17	CASSSRLAGGSTGELFF	TGTGCCAGCAGCTCCCGTTTAGCGGGAGGGTCCACCGGGGAGCTGTTTTTT
TRBV7-2	-	-	TRBJ2-5	14	CASSRSRVQETQYF	TGTGCCAGCAGTAGAAGTCGGGTTCAAGAGACCCAGTACTTC
TRBV18	-	-	TRBJ2-7	14	CASSNTRGTYEQYF	TGTGCCAGCTCGAATACCCGAGGGACCTACGAGCAGTACTTC
TRBV5-5	-	-	TRBJ2-4	15	CASSLGQGYENIQYF	TGTGCCAGCAGCTTGGGGCAGGGCTACGAAAACATTCAGTACTTC
TRBV12-3/TRBV12-4	TRBD2	once	TRBJ2-3	12	CASSLTGGPAYF	TGTGCCAGCAGTTTAACGGGAGGGCCCGCGTATTTT
TRBV20-1	TRBD1	-	TRBJ2-7	13	CSARVPDRGEQYF	TGCAGTGCTAGAGTCCCGGACAGGGGCGAGCAGTACTTC
TRBV20-1	-	many	TRBJ2-4	13	CSAEDRRGSIQYF	TGCAGTGCGGAGGACAGACGGGGAAGCATTCAGTACTTC
TRBV5-1	-	-	TRBJ1-2	16	CASSLVAGFANYGYTF	TGCGCCAGCAGCTTGGTGGCCGGTTTTGCGAACTATGGCTACACCTTC
TRBV20-1	TRBD2	-	TRBJ2-1	15	CSAKRLAGAYNEQFF	TGCAGTGCTAAAAGGCTAGCGGGGGCCTACAATGAGCAGTTCTTC
TRBV7-6	-	-	TRBJ2-3	13	CASSGLGTDTQYF	TGTGCCAGCAGCGGGCTAGGCACAGATACGCAGTATTTT
TRBV7-8	-	-	TRBJ2-1	14	CASSLLRGQETQFF	TGTGCCAGCAGCTTACTCAGGGGCCAAGAGACCCAGTTCTTC
TRBV13	-	-	TRBJ2-1	17	CASSLAPPRSSYNEQFF	TGTGCCAGCAGCTTAGCCCCTCCGCGGAGCTCCTACAATGAGCAGTTCTTC
TRBV7-9	-	few	TRBJ2-3	15	CASSFVRAGTDTQYF	TGTGCCAGCAGCTTTGTGAGGGCCGGCACAGATACGCAGTATTTT
TRBV3-1	-	-	TRBJ2-1	18	CASSQEWQVHPSYNEQFF	TGTGCCAGCAGCCAAGAGTGGCAGGTCCACCCCTCCTACAATGAGCAGTTCTTC